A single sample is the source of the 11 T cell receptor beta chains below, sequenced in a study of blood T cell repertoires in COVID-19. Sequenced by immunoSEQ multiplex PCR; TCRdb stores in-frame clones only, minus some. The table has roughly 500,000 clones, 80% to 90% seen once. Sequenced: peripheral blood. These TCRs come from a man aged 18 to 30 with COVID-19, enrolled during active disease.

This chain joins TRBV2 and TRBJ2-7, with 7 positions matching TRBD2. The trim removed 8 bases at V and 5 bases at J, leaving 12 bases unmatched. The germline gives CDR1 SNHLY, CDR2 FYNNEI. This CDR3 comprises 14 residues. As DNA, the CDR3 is TGTGCCAGCCGCCCCGGACTAGTATTGAACGAGCAGTACTTC. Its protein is CASRPGLVLNEQYF.

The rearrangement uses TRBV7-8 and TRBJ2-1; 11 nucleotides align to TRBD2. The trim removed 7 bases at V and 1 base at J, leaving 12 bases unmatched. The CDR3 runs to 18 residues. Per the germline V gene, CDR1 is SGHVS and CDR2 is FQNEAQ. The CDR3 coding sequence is TGTGCCAGCACCCCCATCCGGCTAGCGGGGGGTTCCTACAATGAGCAGTTCTTC. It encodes CASTPIRLAGGSYNEQFF.

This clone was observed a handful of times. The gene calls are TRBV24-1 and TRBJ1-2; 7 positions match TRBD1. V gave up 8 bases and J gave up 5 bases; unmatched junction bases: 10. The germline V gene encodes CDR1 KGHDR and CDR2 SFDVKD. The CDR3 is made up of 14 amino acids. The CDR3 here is CATKGQEASYGYTF. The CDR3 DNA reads TGTGCCACCAAAGGACAGGAAGCCTCTTATGGCTACACCTTC.

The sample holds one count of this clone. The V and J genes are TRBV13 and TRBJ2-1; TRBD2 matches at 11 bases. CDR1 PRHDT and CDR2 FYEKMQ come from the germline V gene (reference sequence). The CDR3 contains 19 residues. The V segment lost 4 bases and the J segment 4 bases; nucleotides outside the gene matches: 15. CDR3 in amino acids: CASSSAEPGLAEKYNEQFF. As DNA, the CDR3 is TGTGCCAGCAGCTCGGCTGAACCGGGACTAGCGGAGAAATACAATGAGCAGTTCTTC.

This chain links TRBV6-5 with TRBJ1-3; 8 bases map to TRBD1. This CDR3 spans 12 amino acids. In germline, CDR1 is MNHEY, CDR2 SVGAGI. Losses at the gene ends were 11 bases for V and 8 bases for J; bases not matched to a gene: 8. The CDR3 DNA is TGTGCCTCTGGCAGGGGGCTGGACACCATATATTTT. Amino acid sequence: CASGRGLDTIYF.

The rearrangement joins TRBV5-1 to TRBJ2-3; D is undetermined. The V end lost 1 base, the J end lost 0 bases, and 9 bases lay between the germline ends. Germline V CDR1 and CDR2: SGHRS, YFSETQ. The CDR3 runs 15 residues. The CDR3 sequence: CASSLIQASTDTQYF. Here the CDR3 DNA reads TGCGCCAGCAGCTTGATCCAGGCTAGCACAGATACGCAGTATTTT.

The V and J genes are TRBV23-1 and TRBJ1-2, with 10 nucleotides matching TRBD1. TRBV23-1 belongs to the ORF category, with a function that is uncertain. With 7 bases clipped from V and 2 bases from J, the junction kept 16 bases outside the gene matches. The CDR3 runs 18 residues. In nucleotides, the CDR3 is TGCGCCAGCACCACACGGACCCCAGACAGGGGGCGGAACTATGGCTACACCTTC. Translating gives CASTTRTPDRGRNYGYTF.

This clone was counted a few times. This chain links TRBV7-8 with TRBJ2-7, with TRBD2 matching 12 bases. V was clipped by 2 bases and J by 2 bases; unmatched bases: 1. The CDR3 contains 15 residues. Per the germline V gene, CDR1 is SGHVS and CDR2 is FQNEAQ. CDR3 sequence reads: CASSLRTSGTYEQYF. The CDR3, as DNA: TGTGCCAGCAGCTTACGGACTAGCGGGACCTACGAGCAGTACTTC.

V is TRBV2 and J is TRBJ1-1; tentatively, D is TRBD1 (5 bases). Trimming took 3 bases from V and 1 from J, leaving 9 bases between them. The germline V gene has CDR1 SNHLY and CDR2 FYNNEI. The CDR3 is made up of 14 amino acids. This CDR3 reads CASSDRVANTEAFF. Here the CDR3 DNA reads TGTGCCAGCAGTGACAGGGTGGCGAACACTGAAGCTTTCTTT. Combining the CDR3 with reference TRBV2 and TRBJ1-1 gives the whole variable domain EPEVTQTPSHQVTQMGQEVILRCVPISNHLYFYWYRQILGQKVEFLVSFYNNEISEKSEIFDDQFSVERPDGSNFTLKIRSTKLEDSAMYFCASSDRVANTEAFFGQGTRLTVV.

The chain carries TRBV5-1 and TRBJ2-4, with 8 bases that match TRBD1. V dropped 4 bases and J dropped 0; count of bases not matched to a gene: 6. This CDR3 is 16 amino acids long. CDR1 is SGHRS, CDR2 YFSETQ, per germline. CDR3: CASSADRGLAKNIQYF. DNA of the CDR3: TGCGCCAGCAGCGCCGACAGGGGCCTAGCCAAAAACATTCAGTACTTC.

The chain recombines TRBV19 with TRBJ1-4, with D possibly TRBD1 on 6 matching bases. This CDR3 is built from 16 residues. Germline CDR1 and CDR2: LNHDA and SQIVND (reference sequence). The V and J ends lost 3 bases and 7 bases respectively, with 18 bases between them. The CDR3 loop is CASSIPGGGRGEKLFF. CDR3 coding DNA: TGTGCCAGTAGTATCCCCGGCGGGGGGCGAGGTGAAAAACTGTTTTTT.